This entry features one TCR beta chain sequence. The CDR3 consists of 13 residues. Germline V lookup: CDR1 LGHDT, CDR2 YNNKEL (reference sequence). The V end was cut by 3 bases, the J end by 10 bases, with 15 bases between. Preparation of the TCRbeta library involved a method that used unique molecular identifiers. A single record per CDR3 protein comes from TCRdb applying MiXCR to the PCR reads. The sample gives hundreds of thousands of distinct CDR3 sequences, 9.9% of which show up once; around a tenth is in the top ten. This sample is drawn from a study of T-cell reconstitution after alpha-beta-depleted transplantation in children.

This receptor was identified in a human donor who donated a stem cell graft to a child with SCID. The chain has TRBV3-1 and TRBJ1-1; D gene unclear. Sample: PBMCs from the stem cell graft donor, taken from the stem cell graft. The CDR3 nucleotides read TGTGCCAGCAGCCAGGGGTTAGAATTGGGAGCTTTCTTT. The encoded protein is CASSQGLELGAFF.